Listed here are 32 T cell receptor beta chains from one sample, sequenced in a study of CD8 T cells in ankylosing spondylitis. One entry per CDR3 protein, called by TCRdb with MiXCR from the 5' RACE reads. The table lists 25,000 to 30,000 distinct CDR3 sequences, about 5.3% of them singletons. Sequencing used blood, either unsorted or a sorted T cell fraction (not recorded which). These TCRs come from a female donor with ankylosing spondylitis or in good health (not recorded which).

This clonotype was seen ten or more times. The V and J genes are TRBV9 and TRBJ2-3; no reliable D call. The CDR3 runs to 15 residues. CDR1 SGDLS and CDR2 YYNGEE come from the germline V gene. V gave up 0 bases and J gave up 0 bases, with 8 bases separating them. CDR3 in amino acids: CASSVEGMSTDTQYF. The CDR3 nucleotides read TGTGCCAGCAGCGTAGAAGGGATGAGCACAGATACGCAGTATTTT.

This clonotype came up a few times. The rearrangement joins TRBV9 to TRBJ2-1; D possibly matches TRBD1 or TRBD2 (5 bases each). Trimming left V 0 bases short and J 13 bases short, with 14 bases between. Germline V lookup: CDR1 SGDLS, CDR2 YYNGEE. CDR3 size: 13 residues. The CDR3 spells CASSVAGEQGQFF. CDR3 bases: TGTGCCAGCAGCGTAGCTGGGGAGCAGGGACAGTTCTTC.

This clonotype was picked up many times. The CDR3 DNA sequence: TGTGCCAGCAGCGTAAGGGCTAGCGGGAACAATGAGCAGTTCTTC. It specifies CASSVRASGNNEQFF. The chain uses TRBV9 and TRBJ2-1; the match to TRBD2 covers 9 bases. The CDR3 has 15 residues. The junction had 4 bases not matched to a gene; V was cut back by 1 base and J by 5 bases. Germline CDR1 is SGDLS and CDR2 is YYNGEE.

To note about this clonotype: This may be a read error, as it is one base from a much larger clone. The chain is built from TRBV9 and TRBJ2-4, with D possibly matching TRBD2 (6 bases). V dropped 0 bases and J dropped 1 base, with 11 bases sitting between them. The CDR3 sequence is 16 residues long. Looked up from germline, CDR1 is SGDLS and CDR2 is YYNGEE. CDR3 residues: CASSVEDGGAKNIQYF. CDR3 coding DNA: TGTGCCAGCAGCGTAGAGGATGGGGGGGCCAAAAACATTCAGTACTTC.

This clonotype was detected many times. This chain links TRBV21-1 with TRBJ2-1. TRBV21-1 corresponds to a pseudogene. The CDR3 sequence is 13 residues long. CDR3 sequence reads: CASSIGRLNEQFF. CDR3 coding DNA: TGTGCCAGCAGCATAGGACGACTTAATGAGCAGTTCTTC.

This clonotype counts as medium-sized. The chain carries TRBV9 and TRBJ1-1, with unresolved D. The CDR3 is 14 amino acids. Trimming stripped 0 bases from V and 1 base from J, with 7 bases between. Germline V gene sequence: CDR1 SGDLS, CDR2 YYNGEE. The CDR3 DNA reads TGTGCCAGCAGCGTAGGCGCGGAGAACACTGAAGCTTTCTTT. Protein product: CASSVGAENTEAFF.

This clonotype was seen repeatedly, ten times or more. The chain combines TRBV9 with TRBJ2-7; 10 nucleotides agree with TRBD2. CDR1 and CDR2 from the germline V gene are SGDLS and YYNGEE. V lost 2 bases, J lost 3 bases, and 5 bases stayed unmatched. There are 15 residues in the CDR3. The DNA of the CDR3 is TGTGCCAGCAGCGTTGGGACTAGCGAGATCTACGAGCAGTACTTC. The encoded protein is CASSVGTSEIYEQYF.

The chain is built from TRBV21-1 and TRBJ2-3; no DNA check was done on the table's D call, TRBD1. TRBV21-1 is a documented pseudogene. The CDR3 loop spans 23 amino acids. The CDR3 sequence is CASSALSGTGILSHQGSTDTQYF. CDR3 nucleotides: TGTGCCAGCAGCGCGTTGAGTGGGACAGGGATTCTATCACACCAAGGCAGCACAGATACGCAGTATTTT.

This clonotype was counted ten times or more. The chain combines TRBV9 with TRBJ2-3; 7 positions match TRBD1. Germline CDR1 SGDLS, CDR2 YYNGEE. This CDR3 is 14 amino acids long. V lost 4 bases to trimming and J lost 2 bases; unmatched junction nucleotides: 4. The CDR3 is CASSLDRDTDTQYF. CDR3 nucleotide sequence: TGTGCCAGCAGCCTTGACAGGGACACAGATACGCAGTATTTT.

This clonotype was recorded many times. This chain joins TRBV9 and TRBJ2-3; perhaps TRBD2 as D (6 bases). V was clipped by 0 bases and J by 1 base, with 12 bases between them. CDR3 length: 16 residues. The V gene's germline CDR1 is SGDLS and CDR2 YYNGEE. This chain's CDR3 is CASSVVPTRGTDTQYF. The CDR3 DNA follows: TGTGCCAGCAGCGTAGTCCCGACTAGGGGCACAGATACGCAGTATTTT.

The sample holds many counts of this clonotype. V gene TRBV9 combines with J gene TRBJ1-1; D might be TRBD1 (5 bases). V gave up 2 bases and J gave up 1 base, with 9 bases separating them. Germline CDR1 is SGDLS and CDR2 is YYNGEE. The CDR3 runs to 14 residues. DNA for the CDR3: TGTGCCAGCAGCGTCGGACACCAGAACACTGAAGCTTTCTTT. It specifies CASSVGHQNTEAFF.

This clonotype was counted many times. The chain has TRBV9 and TRBJ2-5, with TRBD2 as a possible D gene (5 bases). Looked up from germline, CDR1 is SGDLS and CDR2 is YYNGEE. V shed 2 bases and J shed 7 bases, with 12 bases lying between them. The CDR3 extends over 13 amino acids. The CDR3 loop reads CASSVGSAGTQYF. CDR3 coding DNA: TGTGCCAGCAGCGTGGGGTCGGCGGGGACCCAGTACTTC.

Many counts were recorded for this clonotype. CDR3 in amino acids: CASSVDPSGGVNEQFF. The CDR3 nucleotides are TGTGCCAGCAGCGTAGATCCTAGCGGGGGGGTGAATGAGCAGTTCTTC. The chain carries TRBV9 and TRBJ2-1, with TRBD2 identical over 12 bases. From germline, CDR1 is SGDLS and CDR2 YYNGEE. Trimming at V came to 0 bases and at J to 7 bases, leaving 5 bases not matched to a gene. The CDR3 totals 16 residues.

This rearrangement joins TRBV9 to TRBJ1-2, with D unresolved. V lost 4 bases to trimming and J lost 7 bases, with 11 bases between them. This CDR3 is 12 amino acids long. Per the germline V gene, CDR1 is SGDLS and CDR2 is YYNGEE. CDR3 bases: TGTGCCAGCAGCCCGGCCTTCGGTGGCTACACCTTC. The encoded protein is CASSPAFGGYTF.

This clonotype has just a few counts. The chain couples TRBV9 to TRBJ2-3, with D unresolved. V lost 4 bases, J lost 2 bases, and 14 bases lay in between. The CDR3 runs 15 residues. Germline CDR1 and CDR2: SGDLS and YYNGEE. The CDR3 sequence: CASSLDSPSTDTQYF. For the CDR3, the DNA is TGTGCCAGCAGCCTCGACTCCCCCTCCACAGATACGCAGTATTTT. Full variable domain (outside the CDR3, taken from reference TRBV9 and TRBJ2-3): DSGVTQTPKHLITATGQRVTLRCSPRSGDLSVYWYQQSLDQGLQFLIQYYNGEERAKGNILERFSAQQFPDLHSELNLSSLELGDSALYFCASSLDSPSTDTQYFGPGTRLTVL.

V is TRBV9 and J is TRBJ2-7; D unresolved. V was shortened by 0 bases and J by 1 base, with 8 bases between the two germline ends. Looked up from germline, CDR1 is SGDLS and CDR2 is YYNGEE. This CDR3 has 14 residues. This CDR3 reads CASSVEVWSYEQYF. The CDR3 DNA reads as TGTGCCAGCAGCGTAGAAGTCTGGTCCTACGAGCAGTACTTC.

This clonotype has at least ten counts. The chain recombines TRBV9 with TRBJ2-2; 8 positions agree with TRBD2. Germline-derived CDR1 and CDR2 are SGDLS and YYNGEE. Trimming cost V 3 bases and J 6 bases; bases outside gene matches: 7. This CDR3 is 15 amino acids long. CDR3 sequence (DNA): TGTGCCAGCAGCGGATTGCGGGGGGCCTCCGGGGAGCTGTTTTTT. It is translated as CASSGLRGASGELFF.

This clonotype was detected many times. This rearrangement joins TRBV9 to TRBJ1-1, with 9 nucleotides matching TRBD1. CDR1 SGDLS and CDR2 YYNGEE come from the germline V gene. The J segment lost 1 base and the V segment lost 4 bases, leaving 8 bases of the junction unmatched. The CDR3 length is 16 residues. The CDR3 coding sequence is TGTGCCAGCAGCCTCCACGGGACAGGGACGAACACTGAAGCTTTCTTT. This codes for CASSLHGTGTNTEAFF.

This clonotype was counted a few times. This chain joins TRBV9 and TRBJ2-7, with a tentative D call TRBD2 (6 bases). This CDR3 comprises 12 residues. Between the trimmed V and J ends, which lost 4 bases and 3 bases, there was a span of 8 bases. Germline V CDR1 and CDR2: SGDLS, YYNGEE. The CDR3 loop reads CASSRENYEQYF. CDR3 DNA sequence: TGTGCCAGCAGCCGGGAGAACTACGAGCAGTACTTC.

This clonotype was recorded many times. V usage is TRBV9 and J usage is TRBJ1-6, with unresolved D. V dropped 4 bases and J dropped 5 bases, with 13 bases sitting between them. Germline V lookup: CDR1 SGDLS, CDR2 YYNGEE. The CDR3 consists of 15 residues. CDR3 sequence (DNA): TGTGCCAGCAGCTTACGGCCTTGGGATAATTCACCCCTCCACTTT. This codes for CASSLRPWDNSPLHF.

This clonotype was seen at least ten times. The chain has TRBV9 and TRBJ1-1; the D is unclear. Germline-derived CDR1 and CDR2 are SGDLS and YYNGEE. CDR3 length: 14 amino acids. Trimming left V 7 bases short and J 0 bases short, with 13 bases between. The CDR3 DNA sequence: TGTGCCAGCGGCCCAGTGGGGATGAACACTGAAGCTTTCTTT. As protein: CASGPVGMNTEAFF.

This clonotype was observed many times. V and J are TRBV9 and TRBJ2-5; D is unresolved. V lost 1 base and J 2 bases, leaving 9 bases between the germline ends. This CDR3 is built from 14 residues. CDR1 SGDLS and CDR2 YYNGEE come from the germline V gene. The CDR3 bases are TGTGCCAGCAGCGTACGGAGTCTACAAGAGACCCAGTACTTC. Protein: CASSVRSLQETQYF.

This clonotype is medium-sized by share. The chain carries TRBV9 and TRBJ2-4, with TRBD2 identical over 10 bases. V was pared by 0 bases and J by 8 bases, with 8 bases of the junction left unmatched. The CDR3 is made up of 16 amino acids. Germline V gene lookup returns CDR1 SGDLS and CDR2 YYNGEE. CDR3 residues: CASSVGSSGSRDIQYF. The CDR3 DNA reads as TGTGCCAGCAGCGTAGGTTCTAGCGGGAGTAGGGACATTCAGTACTTC.

This clonotype was detected ten times or more. This sequence joins TRBV9 and TRBJ2-1; the D gene could be TRBD1 or TRBD2 (5 bases each). Germline-derived CDR1 and CDR2 are SGDLS and YYNGEE. Trimming stripped 0 bases from V and 11 bases from J, with 12 bases between. The CDR3 runs to 13 residues. CDR3 coding DNA: TGTGCCAGCAGCGTAGCCGACGGGACCAAGCAGTTCTTC. Amino acid sequence: CASSVADGTKQFF.

This clonotype has at least ten counts. The chain couples TRBV9 to TRBJ1-3, with D uncertain. CDR1 and CDR2 from the germline V gene are SGDLS and YYNGEE. The CDR3 is made up of 15 amino acids. The V gene lost 0 bases and the J gene lost 0 bases, with 7 bases spanning the gap. This CDR3 reads CASSVEGFSGNTIYF. CDR3 DNA: TGTGCCAGCAGCGTAGAAGGGTTCTCTGGAAACACCATATATTTT.

This clonotype has at least ten counts. The chain is built from TRBV9 and TRBJ2-3; 14 nucleotides line up with TRBD2. CDR1 and CDR2 (germline): SGDLS, YYNGEE. The junction had 5 bases not matched to a gene; V was cut back by 4 bases and J by 4 bases. The CDR3 is made up of 16 amino acids. The chain's CDR3 is CASSPGLAGGADTQYF. CDR3 DNA sequence: TGTGCCAGCAGCCCAGGACTAGCGGGGGGCGCAGATACGCAGTATTTT.

This clonotype was found many times. This sequence joins TRBV9 and TRBJ1-2, with a weak D call TRBD1 (5 bases). Germline-derived CDR1 and CDR2 are SGDLS and YYNGEE. CDR3 length: 15 residues. The V gene lost 4 bases and the J gene lost 7 bases, with 20 bases spanning the gap. The CDR3 DNA follows: TGTGCCAGCAGCATAGATTCGAGGCAGGGAAGTGGCTACACCTTC. Translating it yields CASSIDSRQGSGYTF.

This clonotype was found many times. The rearrangement joins TRBV9 to TRBJ2-5; possible D gene TRBD2, 6 bases. CDR3 length equals 14 residues. Germline V gene sequence: CDR1 SGDLS, CDR2 YYNGEE. V was pared by 0 bases and J by 5 bases, with 11 bases between. The CDR3 sequence: CASSVDRGSETQYF. In DNA form, the CDR3 reads TGTGCCAGCAGCGTAGATCGGGGGAGCGAGACCCAGTACTTC.

This clonotype came up many times. The chain links TRBV9 to TRBJ1-1; unclear D gene. The ends were cut back, 0 bases at V and 3 bases at J, with 3 bases in the middle. CDR1 is SGDLS, CDR2 YYNGEE, per germline. This CDR3 contains 12 residues. The CDR3 sequence: CASSVADTEAFF. The CDR3 nucleotides read TGTGCCAGCAGCGTAGCCGACACTGAAGCTTTCTTT.

This clonotype rates as medium-sized. This chain joins TRBV9 and TRBJ2-7; tentatively, D is TRBD2 (5 bases). Germline CDR1 is SGDLS and CDR2 is YYNGEE. V shed 0 bases and J shed 2 bases, with 15 bases lying between them. The CDR3 sequence is 16 residues long. Written as DNA, the CDR3 is TGTGCCAGCAGCGTAGCCCCAGACGGAGGACCCTACGAGCAGTACTTC. Residues: CASSVAPDGGPYEQYF.

The chain carries TRBV6-1 and TRBJ2-7; D gene uncertain. Trimming took off 7 bases at V and 6 bases at J, with 22 bases between the two ends. This CDR3 region has 15 residues. The germline V gene has CDR1 MNHNS and CDR2 SASEGT. The CDR3 here is CASTRWRTGQFEQYF. The CDR3 DNA reads TGTGCCAGCACCCGATGGCGTACTGGGCAGTTCGAGCAGTACTTC.

This clonotype showed up many times. The gene calls are TRBV9 and TRBJ2-5, with no clear D. The CDR3 totals 13 residues. Germline V gene sequence: CDR1 SGDLS, CDR2 YYNGEE. With 4 bases removed from V and 2 bases from J, the gap between germline ends came to 9 bases. This CDR3 is CASSLGLQETQYF. In DNA form, the CDR3 reads TGTGCCAGCAGCCTGGGTTTGCAAGAGACCCAGTACTTC.